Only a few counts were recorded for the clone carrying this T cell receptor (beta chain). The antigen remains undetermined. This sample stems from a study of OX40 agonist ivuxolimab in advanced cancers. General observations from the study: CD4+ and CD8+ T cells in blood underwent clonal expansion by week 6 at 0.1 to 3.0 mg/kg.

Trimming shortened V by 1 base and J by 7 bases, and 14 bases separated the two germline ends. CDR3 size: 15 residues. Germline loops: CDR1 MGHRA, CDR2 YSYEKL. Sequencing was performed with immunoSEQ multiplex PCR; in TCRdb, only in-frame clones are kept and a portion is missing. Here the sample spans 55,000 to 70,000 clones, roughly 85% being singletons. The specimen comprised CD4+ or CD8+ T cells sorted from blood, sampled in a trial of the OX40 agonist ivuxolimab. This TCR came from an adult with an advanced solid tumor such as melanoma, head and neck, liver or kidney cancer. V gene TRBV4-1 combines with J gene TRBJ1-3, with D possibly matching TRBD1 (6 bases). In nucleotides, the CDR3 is TGCGCCAGCAGCCAAGTAACAGGGCTGAGGAACACCATATATTTT. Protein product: CASSQVTGLRNTIYF.